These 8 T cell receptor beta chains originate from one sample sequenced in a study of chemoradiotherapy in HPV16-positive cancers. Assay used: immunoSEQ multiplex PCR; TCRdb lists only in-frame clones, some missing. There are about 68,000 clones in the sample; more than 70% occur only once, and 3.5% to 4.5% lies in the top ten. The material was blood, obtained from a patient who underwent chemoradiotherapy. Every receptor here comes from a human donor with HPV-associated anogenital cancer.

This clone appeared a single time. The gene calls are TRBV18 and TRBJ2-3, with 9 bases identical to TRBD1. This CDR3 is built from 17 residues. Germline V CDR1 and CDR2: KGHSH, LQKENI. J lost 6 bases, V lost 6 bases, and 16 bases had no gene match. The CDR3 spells CASSPRGTGKGFDTQYF. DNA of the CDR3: TGTGCCAGCTCTCCGAGAGGGACAGGGAAGGGGTTTGATACGCAGTATTTT.

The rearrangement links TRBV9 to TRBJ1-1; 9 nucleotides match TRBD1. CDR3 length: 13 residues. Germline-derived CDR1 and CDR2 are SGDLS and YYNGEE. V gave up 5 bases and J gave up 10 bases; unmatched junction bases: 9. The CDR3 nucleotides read TGTGCCAGCAGACCCACAGGGGGCGGTGGAGCTTTCTTT. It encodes CASRPTGGGGAFF.

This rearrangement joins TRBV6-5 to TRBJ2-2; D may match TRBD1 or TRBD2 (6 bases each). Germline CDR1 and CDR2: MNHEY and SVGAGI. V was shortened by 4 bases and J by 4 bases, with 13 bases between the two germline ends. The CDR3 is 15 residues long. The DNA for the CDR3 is TGTGCCAGCAGTTCGACGGAGGGGGGCACCGGGGAGCTGTTTTTT. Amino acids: CASSSTEGGTGELFF.

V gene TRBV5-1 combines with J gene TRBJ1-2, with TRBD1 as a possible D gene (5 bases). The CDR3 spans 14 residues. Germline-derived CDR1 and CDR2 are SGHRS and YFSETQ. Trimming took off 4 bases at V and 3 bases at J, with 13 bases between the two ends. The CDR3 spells CASSKGREDYGYTF. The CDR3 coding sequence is TGCGCCAGCAGCAAGGGACGAGAAGACTATGGCTACACCTTC.

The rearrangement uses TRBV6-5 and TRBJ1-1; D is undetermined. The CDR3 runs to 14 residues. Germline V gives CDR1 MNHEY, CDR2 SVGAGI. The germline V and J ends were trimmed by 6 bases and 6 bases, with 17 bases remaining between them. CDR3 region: CASSQGIGQPEAFF. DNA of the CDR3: TGTGCCAGCAGCCAAGGGATTGGGCAGCCTGAAGCTTTCTTT.

The CDR3 loop is CASSLEGETQYF. In nucleotides, the CDR3 is TGTGCCAGCAGCTTAGAAGGGGAGACCCAGTACTTC. The chain employs TRBV11-2 and TRBJ2-5; D uncertain. The V gene lost 0 bases and the J gene lost 5 bases, with 4 bases spanning the gap. CDR1 is SGHAT, CDR2 FQNNGV, per germline. CDR3 length: 12 amino acids. The complete variable domain, with remaining parts taken from reference TRBV11-2 and TRBJ2-5, reads EAGVAQSPRYKIIEKRQSVAFWCNPISGHATLYWYQQILGQGPKLLIQFQNNGVVDDSQLPKDRFSAERLKGVDSTLKIQPAKLEDSAVYLCASSLEGETQYFGPGTRLLVL.

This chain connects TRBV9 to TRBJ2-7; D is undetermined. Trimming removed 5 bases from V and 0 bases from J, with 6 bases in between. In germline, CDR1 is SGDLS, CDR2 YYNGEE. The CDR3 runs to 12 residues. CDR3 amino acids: CASSRSSYEQYF. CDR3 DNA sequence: TGTGCCAGCAGTCGGAGCTCCTACGAGCAGTACTTC.

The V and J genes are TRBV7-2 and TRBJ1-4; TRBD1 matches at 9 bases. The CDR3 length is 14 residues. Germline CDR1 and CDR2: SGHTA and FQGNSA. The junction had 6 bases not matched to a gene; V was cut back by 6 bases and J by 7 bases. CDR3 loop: CASRKQGASEKLFF. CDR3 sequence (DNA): TGTGCCAGCAGGAAACAGGGGGCTAGTGAAAAACTGTTTTTT.